This is a list of T cell receptor beta chains from one sample in a study of blood T cell repertoires in COVID-19. Method: immunoSEQ multiplex PCR; TCRdb's copy keeps in-frame clones and lacks some. The data show 160,000 or so clones, roughly 77% seen once. Sequencing was carried out using peripheral blood. All receptors come from a human donor in a cohort sampled during active COVID-19. CDR3s include the opening cysteine and the closing phenylalanine or tryptophan. A D gene is named only where the DNA matches it firmly. Size is stated for part of the rows, as once, few or many counts, or as a class when the clone is expanded.

>TRBJ2-5|16|.|.|TRBV4-1
TGCGCCAGCAGCCAAGAAAGCCCACAGGGCTGGGAGACCCAGTACTTC
CASSQESPQGWETQYF
>TRBJ2-7|11|few|.|TRBV20-1
TGCAGTGCTAAAACAGGGCACGAGCAGTACTTC
CSAKTGHEQYF
>TRBJ1-5|14|.|TRBD1|TRBV2
TGTGCCAGCAGCCAGGGGGACCTGTACGAGCCCCAGCATTTT
CASSQGDLYEPQHF
>TRBJ2-7|15|.|.|TRBV7-2
TGTGCCAGTACCTCCGACCCGGGGTTCACCTACGAGCAGTACTTC
CASTSDPGFTYEQYF
>TRBJ1-3|15|.|.|TRBV10-1
TGCGCCAGCAGTGAACATCTCTCCCCTGGAAACACCATATATTTT
CASSEHLSPGNTIYF
>TRBJ2-7|16|.|TRBD1|TRBV7-3
TGTGCCAGCAGCTTATTTGCAGGGGGAAAATCCTACGAGCAGTACTTC
CASSLFAGGKSYEQYF
>TRBJ2-5|12|.|.|TRBV9
TGTGCCAGCTCTACAGGGAAAGAGACCCAGTACTTC
CASSTGKETQYF
>TRBJ2-5|13|.|.|TRBV27
TGTGCCAGCAGTACATGGGCAAGAGAAACCCAGTACTTC
CASSTWARETQYF
>TRBJ1-1|12|.|.|TRBV11-2
TGTGCCAGCAGCTTAAGCTTAACTGAAGCTTTCTTT
CASSLSLTEAFF
>TRBJ2-7|15|.|.|TRBV6-5
TGTGCCAGCATAGGTAGCGGGACAGGGTTCTACGAGCAGTACTTC
CASIGSGTGFYEQYF
>TRBJ2-5|16|once|TRBD1|TRBV10-1
TGCGCCAGCAGTGAGTCGACCGGGACAGGGGGAGAGACCCAGTACTTC
CASSESTGTGGETQYF
>TRBJ1-1|13|few|.|TRBV3-1/TRBV3-2
TGTGCCAGCAGCCAAGGAAGGGGCACTGAAGCTTTCTTT
CASSQGRGTEAFF
>TRBJ2-7|14|.|TRBD2|TRBV7-9
TGTGCCAGCAGCCGACTAGCGGGACGGGACGAGCAGTACTTC
CASSRLAGRDEQYF
>TRBJ2-3|16|.|TRBD2|TRBV5-6
TGTGCCAGCAGCCCCCGGCGTAGCGGGCGCACAGATACGCAGTATTTT
CASSPRRSGRTDTQYF
>TRBJ2-5|12|.|.|TRBV25-1
TGTGCCAGCAGTGACCTCCAAGAGACCCAGTACTTC
CASSDLQETQYF
>TRBJ1-1|14|.|.|TRBV7-8
TGTGCCAGCAGCCCGACCTTTCGGGACACTGAAGCTTTCTTT
CASSPTFRDTEAFF
>TRBJ1-2|16|.|TRBD1|TRBV18
TGTGCCAGCTCACCACTCCGGGACAGGGACATCTATGGCTACACCTTC
CASSPLRDRDIYGYTF
>TRBJ2-7|13|.|.|TRBV13
TGTGCCAGCAGCGCCTATCCCGGGTCCTCTTTTTCCTTC
CASSAYPGSSFSF
>TRBJ2-5|14|.|.|TRBV5-1
TGCGCCAGCACCCTTTCGGGGGACTCAGAGACCCAGTACTTC
CASTLSGDSETQYF
>TRBJ1-5|14|few|TRBD1|TRBV27
TGTGCCAGCAGACCTCAGGGGGTAGAGCAGCCCCAGCATTTT
CASRPQGVEQPQHF
>TRBJ2-7|15|.|TRBD2|TRBV6-2/TRBV6-3
TGTGCCAGCAGTTACATGACTAGCGGATCCTACGAGCAGTACTTC
CASSYMTSGSYEQYF
>TRBJ1-6|15|.|.|TRBV27
TGTGCCAGCAGTCCCGGCGGCGGGGCATGGGCACCCCTCCACTTT
CASSPGGGAWAPLHF
>TRBJ2-3|14|.|TRBD2|TRBV10-3
TGTGCCATCACTAGCGGGAGGGATGCAGATACGCAGTATTTT
CAITSGRDADTQYF
>TRBJ1-2|15|.|.|TRBV5-3
TGTGCCAGAAGCCGGGTTCGGGGTCCCTCTTATGGCTACACCTTC
CARSRVRGPSYGYTF
>TRBJ1-4|14|.|TRBD1|TRBV10-2
TGCGCCAGCAGTGACGGGACAGTATATGAAAAACTGTTTTTT
CASSDGTVYEKLFF
>TRBJ2-7|13|.|.|TRBV19
TGTGCCAGTAGTCCTGCCCGGGTTGGAGAGCAGTACTTC
CASSPARVGEQYF
>TRBJ2-3|14|.|.|TRBV19
TGTGCCAGTACCAATCAGGGGATGGCAGATACGCAGTATTTT
CASTNQGMADTQYF
>TRBJ2-2|17|once|TRBD2|TRBV28
TGTGCCAGCAGTTTATGGGGACTAGCGGGGGGGCCCGGGGAGCTGTTTTTT
CASSLWGLAGGPGELFF
>TRBJ2-2|15|.|TRBD1|TRBV11-3
TGTGCCAGCAGCACCCGACAGGGGAACACCGGGGAGCTGTTTTTT
CASSTRQGNTGELFF
>TRBJ2-2|18|.|.|TRBV4-1
TGCGCCAGCAGCCAAGACGAAGCCGCCCCCTCGGTGACCGGGGAGCTGTTTTTT
CASSQDEAAPSVTGELFF
>TRBJ1-1|13|few|.|TRBV7-9
TGTGCCAGCAGCTTTCTATTGGGAGTTGAAGCTTTCTTT
CASSFLLGVEAFF
>TRBJ2-3|14|.|.|TRBV10-3
TGTGCCATCACCGAACGGGGAGGCGCAGGTACGCAGTATTTT
CAITERGGAGTQYF
>TRBJ2-5|13|.|.|TRBV7-2
TGTGCCAGCAGCTTACAGGGCCTGGAGACCCAGTACTTC
CASSLQGLETQYF
>TRBJ1-2|16|few|.|TRBV14
TGTGCCAGCAGCCTTTATGGCCGGGAGGCAGAAAGTGGCTACACCTTC
CASSLYGREAESGYTF
>TRBJ2-5|18|.|TRBD2|TRBV11-2
TGTGCCAGCAGCTTAGGGGGGTTAGCGGGGTCCCCGGGGGAGACCCAGTACTTC
CASSLGGLAGSPGETQYF
>TRBJ2-2|18|.|TRBD2|TRBV19
TGTGCCAGTAGAAGACTAGCGGGAGGGAAAACGAACACCGGGGAGCTGTTTTTT
CASRRLAGGKTNTGELFF
>TRBJ1-2|14|.|.|TRBV6-1
TGTGCCAGCAGTGAACGGGCGGGTTCTGGTGGCTACACCTTC
CASSERAGSGGYTF
>TRBJ2-1|15|once|.|TRBV7-2
TGTGCCAGCAGCCCTGGACCTAGCATAGACAATGAGCAGTTCTTC
CASSPGPSIDNEQFF
>TRBJ1-2|15|.|.|TRBV2
TGTGCCAGCAGTGAAGCTGAGGGTTCCAACTATGGCTACACCTTC
CASSEAEGSNYGYTF
>TRBJ1-6|14|.|TRBD1|TRBV7-8
TGTGCCAGCAGCGTTTCAGGGGGCGATTCACCCCTCCACTTT
CASSVSGGDSPLHF
>TRBJ1-1|14|.|.|TRBV2
TGTGCCAGCAGTGTAAACAGCGGCCCCTATGAAGCTTTCTTT
CASSVNSGPYEAFF
>TRBJ1-5|16|once|.|TRBV19
TGTGCCAGTAGTATAGTTGGCAGGACATGGAATCAGCCCCAGCATTTT
CASSIVGRTWNQPQHF
>TRBJ2-3|12|.|.|TRBV12-3/TRBV12-4
TGTGCCAGCAGTTTAGCCTCAGATACGCAGTATTTT
CASSLASDTQYF
>TRBJ2-3|15|.|.|TRBV6-4
TGTGCCAGCAGAGTATCCGGGACTCCTCTAGATACGCAGTATTTT
CASRVSGTPLDTQYF
>TRBJ2-7|12|.|.|TRBV5-4
TGTGCCAGCAGCTTCCAGGGTGACGAGCAGTACTTC
CASSFQGDEQYF